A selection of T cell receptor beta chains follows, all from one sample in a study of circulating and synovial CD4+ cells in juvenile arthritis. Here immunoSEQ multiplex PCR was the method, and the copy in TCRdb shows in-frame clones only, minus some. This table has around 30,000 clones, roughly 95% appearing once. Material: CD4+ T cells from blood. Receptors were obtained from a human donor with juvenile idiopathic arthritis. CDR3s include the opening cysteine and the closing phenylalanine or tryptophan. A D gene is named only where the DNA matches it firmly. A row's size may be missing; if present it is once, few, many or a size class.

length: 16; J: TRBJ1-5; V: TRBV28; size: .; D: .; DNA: TGTGCCAGCAGTTTATCATCCGGGGGGCGCGGTCAGCCCCAGCATTTT; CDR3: CASSLSSGGRGQPQHF
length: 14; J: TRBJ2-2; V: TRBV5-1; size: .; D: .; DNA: TGCGCCAGCAGCTGGGGACACGGGACCGGGGAGCTGTTTTTT; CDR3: CASSWGHGTGELFF
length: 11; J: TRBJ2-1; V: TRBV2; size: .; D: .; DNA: TGTGCCAGCAGTGAGTTGGAGATTCAGTTCTTC; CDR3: CASSELEIQFF
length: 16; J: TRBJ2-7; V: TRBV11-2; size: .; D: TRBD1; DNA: TGTGCCAGCAGCTTGGACCGGGACAGGGGTTTTTACGAGCAGTACTTC; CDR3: CASSLDRDRGFYEQYF
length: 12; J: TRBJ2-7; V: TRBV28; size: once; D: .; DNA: TGTGCCAGCAGTTTAGGCCCCGGGGTGCAGTACTTC; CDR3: CASSLGPGVQYF
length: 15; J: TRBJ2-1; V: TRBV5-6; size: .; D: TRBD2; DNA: TGTGCCAGCAGCTTGGGGCTAGCGGGTAGCAATGAGCAGTTCTTC; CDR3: CASSLGLAGSNEQFF
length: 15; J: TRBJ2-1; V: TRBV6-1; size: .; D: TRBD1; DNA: TGTGCCAGCAGTGTCGGACAGGTTCCCTACAATGAGCAGTTCTTC; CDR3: CASSVGQVPYNEQFF
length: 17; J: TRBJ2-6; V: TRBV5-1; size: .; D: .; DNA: TGCGCCAGCAGCTTGGGGACAGTAAGCTCTGGGGCCAACGTCCTGACTTTC; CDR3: CASSLGTVSSGANVLTF
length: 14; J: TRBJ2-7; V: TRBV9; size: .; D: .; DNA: TGTGCCAGCAGCCCCCCAGGAAACCCCTACGAGCAGTACTTC; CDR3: CASSPPGNPYEQYF
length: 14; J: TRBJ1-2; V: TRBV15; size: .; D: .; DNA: TGTGCCACCAGCAGAGATCTGGGGGGAGAGGGCTACACCTTC; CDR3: CATSRDLGGEGYTF
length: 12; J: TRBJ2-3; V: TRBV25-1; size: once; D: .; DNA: TGTGCCAGCAGTGCGCGACTAGACACGCAGTATTTT; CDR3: CASSARLDTQYF
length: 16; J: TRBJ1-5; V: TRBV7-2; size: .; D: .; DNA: TGTGCCAGCAGCCCGAGGTGGGGGCAGGGTAGCCAGCCCCAGCATTTT; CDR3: CASSPRWGQGSQPQHF
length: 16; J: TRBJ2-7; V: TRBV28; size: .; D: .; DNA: TGTGCCAGCAGTCTACTCCAGAGAGGCCCAGTCCACGAGCAGTACTTC; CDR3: CASSLLQRGPVHEQYF
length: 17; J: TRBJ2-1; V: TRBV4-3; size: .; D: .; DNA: TGCGCCAGCAGCCAAGAGTCTAGAGGGAATGGTTTAAATGAGCAGTTCTTC; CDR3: CASSQESRGNGLNEQFF
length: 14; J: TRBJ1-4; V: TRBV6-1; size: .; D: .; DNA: TGTGCCAGCAGTATCCCCTCAACTAATGAAAAACTGTTTTTT; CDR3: CASSIPSTNEKLFF
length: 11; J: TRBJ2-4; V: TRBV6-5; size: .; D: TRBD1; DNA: TGTGCCAGCTCAGACCGGGACAGGGTCTACTTC; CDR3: CASSDRDRVYF
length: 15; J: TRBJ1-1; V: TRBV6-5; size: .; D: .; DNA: TGTGCCAGCAGTTTAAGGTCAGCGTTGAGGACTGAAGCTTTCTTT; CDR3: CASSLRSALRTEAFF
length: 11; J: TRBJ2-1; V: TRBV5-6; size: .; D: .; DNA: TGTGCCAGCAGCTCGGTAGATGAGCAGTTCTTC; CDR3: CASSSVDEQFF
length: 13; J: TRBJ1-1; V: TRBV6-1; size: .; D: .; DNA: TGTGCCAGCAGGGAATCTGTCGGGACTGAAGCTTTCTTT; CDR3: CASRESVGTEAFF
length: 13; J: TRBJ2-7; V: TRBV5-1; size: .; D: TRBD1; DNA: TGCGCCAGCAGCCCCCGGGACAGTTACGAGCAGTACTTC; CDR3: CASSPRDSYEQYF
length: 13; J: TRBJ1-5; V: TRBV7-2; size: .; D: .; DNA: TGTGCCAGCAGCTTAGGAACAGATCAGCCCCAGCATTTT; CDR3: CASSLGTDQPQHF
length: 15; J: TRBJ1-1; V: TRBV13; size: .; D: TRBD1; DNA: TGTGCCAGCAGCCGACAGGGGGCGGGGAACACTGAAGCTTTCTTT; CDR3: CASSRQGAGNTEAFF
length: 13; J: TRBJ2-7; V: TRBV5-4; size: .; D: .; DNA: TGTGCCAGCAGCTTGGGTGGAGGGAAAGAGCAGTACTTC; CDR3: CASSLGGGKEQYF
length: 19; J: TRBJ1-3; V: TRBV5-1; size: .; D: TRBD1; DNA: TGCGCCAGCAGCTTAAGACAGGGGGGTAACCTCAACTCTGGAAACACCATATATTTT; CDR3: CASSLRQGGNLNSGNTIYF
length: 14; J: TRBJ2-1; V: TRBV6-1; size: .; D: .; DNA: TGTGCCAGCACTAAGACAGGTTCCTACAATGAGCAGTTCTTC; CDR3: CASTKTGSYNEQFF
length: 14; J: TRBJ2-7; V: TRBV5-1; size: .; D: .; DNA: TGCGCCAGCAGCTTGCATAGCGTAGGCTACGAGCAGTACTTC; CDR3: CASSLHSVGYEQYF
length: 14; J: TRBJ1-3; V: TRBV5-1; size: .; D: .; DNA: TGCGCCAGCAGCTCAGACAGCTCTGGAAACACCATATATTTT; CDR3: CASSSDSSGNTIYF
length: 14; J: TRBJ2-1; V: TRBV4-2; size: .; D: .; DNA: TGTGCCAGCAGCCAAGATTTGCGGGACAATGAGCAGTTCTTC; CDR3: CASSQDLRDNEQFF
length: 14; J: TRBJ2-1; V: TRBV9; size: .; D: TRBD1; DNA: TGTGCCAGCAGCGGTGGGACAGCTTACAATGAGCAGTTCTTC; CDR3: CASSGGTAYNEQFF
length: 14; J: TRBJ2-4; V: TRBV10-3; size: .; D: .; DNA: TGTGCCATCAGTGGAGGGTCGGCCAAAAACATTCAGTACTTC; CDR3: CAISGGSAKNIQYF
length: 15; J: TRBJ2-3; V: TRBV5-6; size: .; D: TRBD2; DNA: TGTGCCAGCAGCTTGGGACTAGCGGCCACAGATACGCAGTATTTT; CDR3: CASSLGLAATDTQYF
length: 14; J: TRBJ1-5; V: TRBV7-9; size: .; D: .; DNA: TGTGCCAGCAGCTCGCGGAGTAGCAATCAGCCCCAGCATTTT; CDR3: CASSSRSSNQPQHF
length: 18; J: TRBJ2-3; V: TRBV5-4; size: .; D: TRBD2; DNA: TGTGCCAGCAGACCTGGGACTAGCGGGGATATGAGCACAGATACGCAGTATTTT; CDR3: CASRPGTSGDMSTDTQYF
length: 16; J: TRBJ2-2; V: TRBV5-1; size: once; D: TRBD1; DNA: TGCGCCAGCAGCTTTCAGGGGGCGCCGGACACCGGGGAGCTGTTTTTT; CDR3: CASSFQGAPDTGELFF
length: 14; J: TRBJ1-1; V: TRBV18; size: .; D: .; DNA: TGTGCCAGCTCACCAAGGTCGGCGGACACTGAAGCTTTCTTT; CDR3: CASSPRSADTEAFF
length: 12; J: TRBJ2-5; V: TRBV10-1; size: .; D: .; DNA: TGCGCCAGCAGTGATCCCTCGGGGGCCCAGTACTTC; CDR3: CASSDPSGAQYF
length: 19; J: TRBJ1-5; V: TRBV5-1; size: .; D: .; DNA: TGCGCCAGCAGCTTGGCGGCGGATCCAAGTACATTTTGCAATCAGCCCCAGCATTTT; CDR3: CASSLAADPSTFCNQPQHF
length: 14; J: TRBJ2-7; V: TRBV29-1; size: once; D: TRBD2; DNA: TGCAGCGCGGCTGGGGTAGCGGGAGCTTACGAGCAGTACTTC; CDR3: CSAAGVAGAYEQYF
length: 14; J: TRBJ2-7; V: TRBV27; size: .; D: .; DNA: TGTGCCAGCAGACCGGCGGGGTCTGCCTACGAGCAGTACTTC; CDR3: CASRPAGSAYEQYF
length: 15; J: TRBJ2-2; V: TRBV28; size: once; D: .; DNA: TGTGCCAGCAGTTTTGGGCAGAGGAACACCGGGGAGCTGTTTTTT; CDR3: CASSFGQRNTGELFF
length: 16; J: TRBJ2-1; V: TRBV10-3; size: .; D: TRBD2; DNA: TGTGCCATCAGTGGACGACTAGCGGAGGGGTCAAATGAGCAGTTCTTC; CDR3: CAISGRLAEGSNEQFF
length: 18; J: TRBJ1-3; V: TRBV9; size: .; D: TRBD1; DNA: TGTGCCAGCAGCGTAGATGTGGGGGGACAGGGCTCTGGAAACACCATATATTTT; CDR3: CASSVDVGGQGSGNTIYF
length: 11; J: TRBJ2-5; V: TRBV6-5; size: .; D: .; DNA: TGTGCCAGCAGCTCGACTGAGACCCAGTACTTC; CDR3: CASSSTETQYF